This T cell receptor beta chain was recovered during a study of T cell responses to AZD1222 COVID-19 vaccine. The table came from immunoSEQ multiplex PCR; TCRdb's copy has only in-frame clones and leaves some out. The sample holds tens of thousands of clones, about 85% seen once. The CDR3 extends over 13 amino acids. Between the trimmed V and J ends, which lost 5 bases and 1 base, there was a span of 6 bases. CDR1 and CDR2 from the germline V gene are GTSNPN and SVGIG (reference sequence). The chain employs TRBV30 and TRBJ2-6; D is tentatively TRBD1 or TRBD2 (5 bases each). The sequence came from an adult in good health. Sequenced material: peripheral blood, taken on day 0 of AZD1222 vaccination. In DNA, the CDR3 is TGTGCCTGGGGGGGTTCTGGGGCCAACGTCCTGACTTTC. Protein sequence: CAWGGSGANVLTF.